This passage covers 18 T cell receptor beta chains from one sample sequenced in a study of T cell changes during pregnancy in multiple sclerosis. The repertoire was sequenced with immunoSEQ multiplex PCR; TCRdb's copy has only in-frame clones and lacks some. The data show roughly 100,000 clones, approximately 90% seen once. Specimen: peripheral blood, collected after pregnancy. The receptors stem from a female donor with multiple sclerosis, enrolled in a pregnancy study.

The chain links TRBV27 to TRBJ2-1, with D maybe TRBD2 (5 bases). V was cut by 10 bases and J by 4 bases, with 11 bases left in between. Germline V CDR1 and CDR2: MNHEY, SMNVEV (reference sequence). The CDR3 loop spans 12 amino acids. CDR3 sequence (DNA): TGTGCCACCGGGGTGGGGTACAATGAGCAGTTCTTC. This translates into CATGVGYNEQFF.

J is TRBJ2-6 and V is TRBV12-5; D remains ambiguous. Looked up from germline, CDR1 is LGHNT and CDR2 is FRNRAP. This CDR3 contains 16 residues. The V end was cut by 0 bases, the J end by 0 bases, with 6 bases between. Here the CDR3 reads CASGLVLGSGANVLTF. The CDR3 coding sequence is TGTGCTAGTGGTTTGGTACTCGGCTCTGGGGCCAACGTCCTGACTTTC.

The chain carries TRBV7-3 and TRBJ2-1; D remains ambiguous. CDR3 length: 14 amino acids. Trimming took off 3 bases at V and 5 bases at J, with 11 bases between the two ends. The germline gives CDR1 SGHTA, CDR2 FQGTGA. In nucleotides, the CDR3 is TGTGCCAGCAGCTTCGGTCCCACTAACAATGAGCAGTTCTTC. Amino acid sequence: CASSFGPTNNEQFF.

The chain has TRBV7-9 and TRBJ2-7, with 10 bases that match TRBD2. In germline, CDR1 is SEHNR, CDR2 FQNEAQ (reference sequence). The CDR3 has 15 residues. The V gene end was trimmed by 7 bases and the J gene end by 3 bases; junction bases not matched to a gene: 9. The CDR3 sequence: CASTKGSGGNYEQYF. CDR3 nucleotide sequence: TGTGCCAGCACCAAGGGTAGCGGGGGGAACTACGAGCAGTACTTC.

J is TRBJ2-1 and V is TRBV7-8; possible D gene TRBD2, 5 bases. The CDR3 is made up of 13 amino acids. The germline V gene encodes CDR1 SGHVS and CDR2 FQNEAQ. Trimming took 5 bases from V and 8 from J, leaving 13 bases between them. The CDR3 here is CASSPRTEDEQFF. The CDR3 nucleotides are TGTGCCAGCAGCCCGAGGACGGAGGATGAGCAGTTCTTC. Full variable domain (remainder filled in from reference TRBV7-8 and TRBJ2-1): GAGVSQSPRYKVAKRGQDVALRCDPISGHVSLFWYQQALGQGPEFLTYFQNEAQLDKSGLPSDRFFAERPEGSVSTLKIQRTQQEDSAVYLCASSPRTEDEQFFGPGTRLTVL.

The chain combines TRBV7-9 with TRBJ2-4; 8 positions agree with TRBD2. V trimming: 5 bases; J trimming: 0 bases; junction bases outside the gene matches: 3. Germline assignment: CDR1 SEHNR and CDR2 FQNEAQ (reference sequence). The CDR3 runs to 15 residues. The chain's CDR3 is CASSPGGLAKNIQYF. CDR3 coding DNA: TGTGCCAGCAGCCCGGGAGGGCTAGCCAAAAACATTCAGTACTTC. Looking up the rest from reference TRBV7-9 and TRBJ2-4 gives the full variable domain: DTGVSQNPRHKITKRGQNVTFRCDPISEHNRLYWYRQTLGQGPEFLTYFQNEAQLEKSRLLSDRFSAERPKGSFSTLEIQRTEQGDSAMYLCASSPGGLAKNIQYFGAGTRLSVL.

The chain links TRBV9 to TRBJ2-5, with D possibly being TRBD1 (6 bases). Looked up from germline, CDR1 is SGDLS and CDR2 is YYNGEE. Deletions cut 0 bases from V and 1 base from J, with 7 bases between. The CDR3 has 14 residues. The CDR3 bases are TGTGCCAGCAGCGTAGGAGGGGGCCAAGAGACCCAGTACTTC. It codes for CASSVGGGQETQYF.

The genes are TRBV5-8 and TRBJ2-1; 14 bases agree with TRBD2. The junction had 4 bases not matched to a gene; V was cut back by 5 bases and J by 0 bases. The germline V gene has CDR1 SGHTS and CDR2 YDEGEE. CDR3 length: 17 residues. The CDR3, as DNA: TGTGCCAGCAGATACGGACTAGCGGGGGGCTCCTACAATGAGCAGTTCTTC. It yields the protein CASRYGLAGGSYNEQFF.

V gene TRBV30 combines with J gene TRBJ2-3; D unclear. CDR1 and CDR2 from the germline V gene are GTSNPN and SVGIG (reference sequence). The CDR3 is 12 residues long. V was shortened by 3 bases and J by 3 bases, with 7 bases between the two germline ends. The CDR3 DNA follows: TGTGCCTGGAGGATGAGGACAGATACGCAGTATTTT. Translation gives CAWRMRTDTQYF.

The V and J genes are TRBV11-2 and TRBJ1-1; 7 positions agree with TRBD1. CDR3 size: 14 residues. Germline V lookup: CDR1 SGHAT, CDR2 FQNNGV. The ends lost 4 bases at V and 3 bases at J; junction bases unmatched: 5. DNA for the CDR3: TGTGCCAGCAGCTCAAGACAGGGAGACACTGAAGCTTTCTTT. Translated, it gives CASSSRQGDTEAFF. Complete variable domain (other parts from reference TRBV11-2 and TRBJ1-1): EAGVAQSPRYKIIEKRQSVAFWCNPISGHATLYWYQQILGQGPKLLIQFQNNGVVDDSQLPKDRFSAERLKGVDSTLKIQPAKLEDSAVYLCASSSRQGDTEAFFGQGTRLTVV.

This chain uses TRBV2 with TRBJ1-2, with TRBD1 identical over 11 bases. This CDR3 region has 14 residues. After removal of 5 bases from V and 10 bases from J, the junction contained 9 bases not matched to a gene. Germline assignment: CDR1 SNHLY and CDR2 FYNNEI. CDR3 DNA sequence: TGTGCCAGCAGTCCGGACAGGGGGCAAAAAGCCTACACCTTC. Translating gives CASSPDRGQKAYTF. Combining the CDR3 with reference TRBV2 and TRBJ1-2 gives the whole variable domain EPEVTQTPSHQVTQMGQEVILRCVPISNHLYFYWYRQILGQKVEFLVSFYNNEISEKSEIFDDQFSVERPDGSNFTLKIRSTKLEDSAMYFCASSPDRGQKAYTFGSGTRLTVV.

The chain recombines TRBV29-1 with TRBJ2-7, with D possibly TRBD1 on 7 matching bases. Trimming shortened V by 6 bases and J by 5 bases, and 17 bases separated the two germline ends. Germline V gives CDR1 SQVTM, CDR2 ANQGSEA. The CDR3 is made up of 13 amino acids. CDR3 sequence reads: CSVAGQRGNEQYF. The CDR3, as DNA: TGCAGCGTGGCGGGACAGCGCGGTAACGAGCAGTACTTC.

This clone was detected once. The CDR3 DNA is TGTGCCAGCAGTTACTCGATATCGTTAGACACTGAAGCTTTCTTT. This encodes CASSYSISLDTEAFF. The rearrangement joins TRBV6-6 to TRBJ1-1; no clear D gene. CDR1 and CDR2 (germline): MNHNY, SVGAGI (reference sequence). V was cut by 0 bases and J by 3 bases, with 11 bases left in between. This CDR3 is built from 15 residues.

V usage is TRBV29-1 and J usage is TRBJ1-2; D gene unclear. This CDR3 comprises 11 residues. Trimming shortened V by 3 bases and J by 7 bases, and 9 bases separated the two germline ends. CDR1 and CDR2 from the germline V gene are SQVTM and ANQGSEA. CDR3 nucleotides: TGCAGCGTTGATCAGGCGGGTGGCTACACCTTC. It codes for CSVDQAGGYTF.

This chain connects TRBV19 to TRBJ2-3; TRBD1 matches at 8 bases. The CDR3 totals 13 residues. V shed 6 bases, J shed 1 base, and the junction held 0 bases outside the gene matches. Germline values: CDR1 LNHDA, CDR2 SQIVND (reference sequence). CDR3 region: CASRTGGTDTQYF. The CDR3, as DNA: TGTGCCAGTAGGACAGGGGGCACAGATACGCAGTATTTT.

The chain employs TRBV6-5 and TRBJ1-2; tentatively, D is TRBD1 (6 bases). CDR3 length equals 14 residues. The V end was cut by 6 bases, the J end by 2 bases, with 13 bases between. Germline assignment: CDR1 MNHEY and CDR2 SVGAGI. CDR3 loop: CASRKLDRNYGYTF. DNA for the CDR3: TGTGCCAGCAGGAAATTGGACAGAAACTATGGCTACACCTTC.

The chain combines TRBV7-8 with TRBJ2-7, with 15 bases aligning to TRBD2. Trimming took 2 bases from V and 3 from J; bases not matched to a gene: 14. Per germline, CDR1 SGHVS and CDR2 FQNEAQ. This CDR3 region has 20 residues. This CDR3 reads CASSLLSGTSGGPYFYEQYF. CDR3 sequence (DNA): TGTGCCAGCAGCTTACTTTCCGGGACTAGCGGGGGGCCGTACTTCTACGAGCAGTACTTC.

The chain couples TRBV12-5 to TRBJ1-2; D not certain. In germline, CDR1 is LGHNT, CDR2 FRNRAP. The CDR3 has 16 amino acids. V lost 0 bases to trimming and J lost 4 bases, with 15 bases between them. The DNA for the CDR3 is TGTGCTAGTGGTTTGGTAGTCGACACCCGGCGCTATGGCTACACCTTC. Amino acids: CASGLVVDTRRYGYTF.